These T cell receptor beta chains were read from a single sample in a study of glioma-infiltrating T cells. TCRdb reprocessed the multiplex PCR reads with MiXCR, giving one entry per CDR3 protein. Altogether 400,000 or so distinct CDR3 sequences are present, roughly two fifths being singletons, with the ten largest covering about 11%. Sequenced sample: glioma tissue, nonneoplastic brain tissue, or PBMCs (not recorded which). The source is a human donor with low-grade glioma or glioblastoma, undergoing nonglioma brain surgery, or in good health (not recorded which). The CDR3 runs from the conserved cysteine through the conserved F or W. The D gene is left open where the match is weak. The listing skips clone size in some rows; elsewhere it reads once, few, many or a size class.

size: many
D: TRBD1
J: TRBJ1-5
V: TRBV6-2/TRBV6-3
length: 14
DNA: TGTGCCACCTCGGACAGGGCCCACCATCAGCCCCAGCATTTT
CDR3: CATSDRAHHQPQHF

size: .
D: TRBD1
J: TRBJ1-6
V: TRBV2
length: 15
DNA: TGTGCCACCTTATCCGGGACAGCTTATAATTCACCCCTCCACTTT
CDR3: CATLSGTAYNSPLHF

size: .
D: .
J: TRBJ2-2
V: TRBV27
length: 16
DNA: TGTGCCACCAGGCCTGGGGCAGCGGGTTACACCGGGGAGCTGTTTTTT
CDR3: CATRPGAAGYTGELFF

size: .
D: TRBD1
J: TRBJ1-2
V: TRBV9
length: 16
DNA: TGTGCCAGCAGCGTAGCTCTACAGGGGAGGTCATATGGCTACACCTTC
CDR3: CASSVALQGRSYGYTF

size: .
D: .
J: TRBJ1-6
V: TRBV28
length: 16
DNA: TGTGTTAGCAGTTTACCACAGGGTGTTGGTCGGTCACCCCTCCACTTT
CDR3: CVSSLPQGVGRSPLHF

size: few
D: TRBD2
J: TRBJ2-1
V: TRBV6-4
length: 14
DNA: TGTGCCACTTCTAGCGGGAGAGAGGGGGATGAGCAGTTCTTC
CDR3: CATSSGREGDEQFF

size: .
D: .
J: TRBJ2-7
V: TRBV20-1
length: 15
DNA: TGCAGTGCCACTCCAATAAACCGGGACCACTACGAGCAGTACTTC
CDR3: CSATPINRDHYEQYF

size: once
D: TRBD2
J: TRBJ2-1
V: TRBV19
length: 15
DNA: TGTGCCAGTAGCCGCCGCCAAGGACTAGATAACGAGCAGTTCTTC
CDR3: CASSRRQGLDNEQFF

size: .
D: TRBD2
J: TRBJ2-1
V: TRBV5-1
length: 16
DNA: TGCGCCAGCAGCGCGACTAGCGGGAGAAGATACAATGAGCAGTTCTTC
CDR3: CASSATSGRRYNEQFF

size: .
D: .
J: TRBJ2-1
V: TRBV20-1
length: 13
DNA: TGCAGTGCCTCTCCCGGGGCCTACAATGAGCAGTTCTTC
CDR3: CSASPGAYNEQFF

size: .
D: TRBD1
J: TRBJ1-5
V: TRBV3-1
length: 17
DNA: TGTGCCAGCAGCCAAGGAACCGTTTGGGACAGGGATCAGCCCCAGCATTTT
CDR3: CASSQGTVWDRDQPQHF

size: .
D: TRBD2
J: TRBJ2-1
V: TRBV5-4
length: 16
DNA: TGTGCCAGCAGCTTGGATGGGAGGGCCGTATACAATGAGCAGTTCTTC
CDR3: CASSLDGRAVYNEQFF

size: few
D: .
J: TRBJ2-1
V: TRBV20-1
length: 14
DNA: TGCAGTGCTAGAGGGGGAGTGGGGGCCGATGAGCAGTTCTTC
CDR3: CSARGGVGADEQFF

size: few
D: TRBD1
J: TRBJ2-7
V: TRBV20-1
length: 13
DNA: TGCAGTGCCTCAAACAGGGGCACTTACGAGCAGTACTTC
CDR3: CSASNRGTYEQYF

size: many
D: .
J: TRBJ1-1
V: TRBV28
length: 13
DNA: TGTGCCAGCAGTTTATTTACGAACACTGAAGCTTTCTTT
CDR3: CASSLFTNTEAFF

size: .
D: .
J: TRBJ1-1
V: TRBV4-1
length: 16
DNA: TGCGCCAGCAGCCACCCGCCGGGACACCCGAACACTGAAGCTTTCTTT
CDR3: CASSHPPGHPNTEAFF

size: .
D: .
J: TRBJ2-7
V: TRBV27
length: 13
DNA: TGTGCCAGCAGCCCGGACCTCCACTACGAGCAGTACTTC
CDR3: CASSPDLHYEQYF

size: .
D: .
J: TRBJ1-1
V: TRBV12-3/TRBV12-4
length: 13
DNA: TGTGCCAGCACCCAGTGGTGGAACACTGAAGCTTTCTTT
CDR3: CASTQWWNTEAFF

size: .
D: TRBD2
J: TRBJ2-3
V: TRBV29-1
length: 14
DNA: TGCAGCGCTGTAGCGGGAGGGACCACAGATACGCAGTATTTT
CDR3: CSAVAGGTTDTQYF

size: few
D: TRBD2
J: TRBJ2-3
V: TRBV7-2
length: 15
DNA: TGTGCCAGCAGCTTTCTAGCGGGAGGGCCAGATACGCAGTATTTT
CDR3: CASSFLAGGPDTQYF

size: few
D: TRBD2
J: TRBJ2-7
V: TRBV20-1
length: 16
DNA: TGCAGTGCTAGAGATCATGCGGGAGGTATTCTCTACGAGCAGTACTTC
CDR3: CSARDHAGGILYEQYF

size: .
D: TRBD1
J: TRBJ1-5
V: TRBV7-2
length: 15
DNA: TGTGCCAGCAGCTTTTTACAGGGGGCGGATCAGCCCCAGCATTTT
CDR3: CASSFLQGADQPQHF

size: .
D: .
J: TRBJ1-2
V: TRBV7-2
length: 16
DNA: TGTGCCAGCGGCCCTAGCCTACAGCTCTCAAACTATGGCTACACCTTC
CDR3: CASGPSLQLSNYGYTF

size: .
D: .
J: TRBJ2-7
V: TRBV6-9
length: 12
DNA: TGTGCCAGCAGTTTCGGGGCCTACGAGCGGTACTTC
CDR3: CASSFGAYERYF

size: many
D: .
J: TRBJ2-1
V: TRBV28
length: 15
DNA: TGTGCCAGCAGCGGTGTCGGTAGCAGAGCCAGGGAAGGGATCTTC
CDR3: CASSGVGSRAREGIF

size: .
D: TRBD2
J: TRBJ2-5
V: TRBV5-1
length: 17
DNA: TGCGCCAGCAGAACCGGACTAGCGGTTGGATTAGTGGAGACCCAGTACTTC
CDR3: CASRTGLAVGLVETQYF

size: .
D: TRBD1
J: TRBJ2-7
V: TRBV4-1
length: 16
DNA: TGCGCCAGCAGTGTTTTGGACAGGCCCGTCTCCTACGAGCAGTACTTC
CDR3: CASSVLDRPVSYEQYF

size: few
D: TRBD1
J: TRBJ2-1
V: TRBV19
length: 14
DNA: TGTGCCAGTGGTCACAGGGGGAACTACAATGAGCAGTTCTTC
CDR3: CASGHRGNYNEQFF

size: .
D: .
J: TRBJ2-3
V: TRBV12-3/TRBV12-4
length: 15
DNA: TGTGCCAGCAGACTAGAGAACCTAGCGACAGATACGCAGTATTTT
CDR3: CASRLENLATDTQYF

size: few
D: TRBD2
J: TRBJ2-7
V: TRBV6-2/TRBV6-3
length: 17
DNA: TGTGCCAGCAGTTACAGGCTAGCGGGAGCCCCCTCCTACGAGCAGTACTTC
CDR3: CASSYRLAGAPSYEQYF

size: .
D: .
J: TRBJ1-1
V: TRBV28
length: 13
DNA: TGTGCCGGCAGTCTTACCGCGAACACTGAAGCTTTCTTT
CDR3: CAGSLTANTEAFF

size: few
D: .
J: TRBJ1-5
V: TRBV20-1
length: 15
DNA: TGCAGTGCTATTAGCGGATCCTTAGGGGTACAGCCCCAGCATTTT
CDR3: CSAISGSLGVQPQHF

size: many
D: .
J: TRBJ2-7
V: TRBV27
length: 16
DNA: TGTGCCAGCAGTTTAGGGGGCGGACTCACCTCCTACGAGCAGTACTTC
CDR3: CASSLGGGLTSYEQYF

size: many
D: TRBD1
J: TRBJ1-2
V: TRBV3-1
length: 14
DNA: TGTGCCAGCAGCTCCGGGACAGCTAACTATGGCTACACCTTC
CDR3: CASSSGTANYGYTF

size: few
D: TRBD2
J: TRBJ2-7
V: TRBV15
length: 17
DNA: TGTGCCACCAGCAGAGGGGTCAGCGGGAGCCTCTCCTACGAGCAGTACTTC
CDR3: CATSRGVSGSLSYEQYF

size: .
D: .
J: TRBJ1-2
V: TRBV20-1
length: 13
DNA: TGCAGTGCCCAAGCCGGGACCGAGTATGGCCACACCTTC
CDR3: CSAQAGTEYGHTF

size: .
D: TRBD2
J: TRBJ2-3
V: TRBV28
length: 15
DNA: TGTGCCAGCATACGGACTAGCGGGAGAGGAGATACGCAGTATTTT
CDR3: CASIRTSGRGDTQYF

size: .
D: .
J: TRBJ1-1
V: TRBV7-9
length: 15
DNA: TGTGCCAGCAGTCGGACCCGTGCCGAAGCCGCTGAAGCTTTCTTT
CDR3: CASSRTRAEAAEAFF

size: .
D: .
J: TRBJ2-6
V: TRBV19
length: 17
DNA: TGTGCCAGTAGGTCCTCCGGGACCCACTCTGGGGCCAACGTCCTGACTTTC
CDR3: CASRSSGTHSGANVLTF

size: few
D: .
J: TRBJ2-5
V: TRBV2
length: 14
DNA: TGTGCCAGCAGTTACAGGGTTGTCCAAGAGACCCAGTACTTC
CDR3: CASSYRVVQETQYF

size: many
D: .
J: TRBJ1-5
V: TRBV15
length: 12
DNA: TGTGCCACCAAACAGGGTGATCAGCCCCAGCATTTT
CDR3: CATKQGDQPQHF

size: few
D: TRBD1
J: TRBJ2-7
V: TRBV28
length: 16
DNA: TGTGCCAGCACCCCTGATGTATACAGGGGGATTAACGAGCAGTACTTC
CDR3: CASTPDVYRGINEQYF

size: few
D: .
J: TRBJ2-1
V: TRBV10-3
length: 15
DNA: TGTGCCATCAGCGGGCGCGGCCCGCAGGACAATGAGCAGTTCTTC
CDR3: CAISGRGPQDNEQFF

size: few
D: .
J: TRBJ2-7
V: TRBV2
length: 11
DNA: TGTGCCAGCGCGGACCCCTACGAGCAGTACTTC
CDR3: CASADPYEQYF

size: .
D: .
J: TRBJ2-1
V: TRBV6-6
length: 13
DNA: TGTGCCAGCAGTTACACCCCCGGGACTGAGCAGTTCTTC
CDR3: CASSYTPGTEQFF

size: many
D: .
J: TRBJ2-1
V: TRBV7-8
length: 15
DNA: TGTGCCAGCAGCTTAGCCCCATGGACTCACAATGAGCAGTTCTTC
CDR3: CASSLAPWTHNEQFF

size: .
D: .
J: TRBJ1-3
V: TRBV5-4
length: 13
DNA: TGTGCCAGCAGCGACTCGGGGGGAAACACCATATATTTT
CDR3: CASSDSGGNTIYF

size: few
D: TRBD2
J: TRBJ2-3
V: TRBV20-1
length: 19
DNA: TGCAGTGCTAACCCGGGACTAGCGGGAGGGCCAAGTTGGGCAGATACGCAGTATTTT
CDR3: CSANPGLAGGPSWADTQYF

size: few
D: TRBD2
J: TRBJ2-3
V: TRBV20-1
length: 15
DNA: TGCAGTGCTAGTGGGAGGGCCGGGGGCACAGATACGCAGTATTTT
CDR3: CSASGRAGGTDTQYF

size: .
D: .
J: TRBJ2-7
V: TRBV7-2
length: 16
DNA: TGTGCCAGCAGCTTAGCGCCGGGGGGCCCGGGGCAAGAGCAGTACTTC
CDR3: CASSLAPGGPGQEQYF

size: few
D: .
J: TRBJ2-5
V: TRBV5-1
length: 13
DNA: TGCGCCAGCAGCGACAGAGGAACGGAGACCCAGTACTTC
CDR3: CASSDRGTETQYF

size: .
D: .
J: TRBJ2-1
V: TRBV5-1
length: 13
DNA: TGCGCCAGCAGCTCGGAACTAGACAATGAGCAGTTCTTC
CDR3: CASSSELDNEQFF